The present T cell receptor (beta chain) was sequenced within a study of T cells in narcolepsy. Whole-study context: Patients with NT1 or NT2 and healthy control donors were enrolled.

The method was immunoSEQ multiplex PCR; TCRdb's version includes in-frame clones alone and lacks a portion of them. Of fewer than 40,000 clones in the sample, around 83% are singletons; the top ten hold 2.5%. Findings and limits, study-wide: Autoreactive clone sequences were missing from some blood memory CD4+ repertoires. Autoreactive HCRT-specific and TRIB2-specific clonotypes were marked in same-patient CSF-versus-blood CD4+ comparisons. Healthy controls reportedly lacked the autoreactive clonotypes serially found in patients' blood.

V lost 0 bases and J lost 2, with 7 bases in between. The CDR3 sequence is 14 residues long. Germline V gene lookup returns CDR1 SGHAT and CDR2 FQNNGV. With respect to this clone: Its specificity is not known.

The receptor was isolated from a human donor with narcolepsy. This chain connects TRBV11-2 to TRBJ1-1; D unclear. The specimen was CD45RA- memory CD4+ T cells from PBMCs. CDR3 region: CASSLERHNTEAFF. The CDR3 DNA reads as TGTGCCAGCAGCTTAGAACGACATAACACTGAAGCTTTCTTT. Together with reference TRBV11-2 and TRBJ1-1, the CDR3 gives the full variable domain: EAGVAQSPRYKIIEKRQSVAFWCNPISGHATLYWYQQILGQGPKLLIQFQNNGVVDDSQLPKDRFSAERLKGVDSTLKIQPAKLEDSAVYLCASSLERHNTEAFFGQGTRLTVV.